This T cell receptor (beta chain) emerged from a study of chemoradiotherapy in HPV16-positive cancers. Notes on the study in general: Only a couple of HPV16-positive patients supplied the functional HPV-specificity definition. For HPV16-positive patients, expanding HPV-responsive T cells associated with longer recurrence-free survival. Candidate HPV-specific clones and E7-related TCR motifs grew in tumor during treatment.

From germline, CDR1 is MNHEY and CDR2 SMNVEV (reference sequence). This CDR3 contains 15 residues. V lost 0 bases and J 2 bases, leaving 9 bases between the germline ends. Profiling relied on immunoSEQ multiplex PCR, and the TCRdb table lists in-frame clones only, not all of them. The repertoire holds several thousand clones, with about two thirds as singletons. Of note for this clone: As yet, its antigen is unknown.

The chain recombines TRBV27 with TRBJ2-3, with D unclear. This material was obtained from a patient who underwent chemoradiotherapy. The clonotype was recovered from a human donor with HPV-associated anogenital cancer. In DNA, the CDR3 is TGTGCCAGCAGTTTATCGGAATCTAACACAGATACGCAGTATTTT. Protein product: CASSLSESNTDTQYF.